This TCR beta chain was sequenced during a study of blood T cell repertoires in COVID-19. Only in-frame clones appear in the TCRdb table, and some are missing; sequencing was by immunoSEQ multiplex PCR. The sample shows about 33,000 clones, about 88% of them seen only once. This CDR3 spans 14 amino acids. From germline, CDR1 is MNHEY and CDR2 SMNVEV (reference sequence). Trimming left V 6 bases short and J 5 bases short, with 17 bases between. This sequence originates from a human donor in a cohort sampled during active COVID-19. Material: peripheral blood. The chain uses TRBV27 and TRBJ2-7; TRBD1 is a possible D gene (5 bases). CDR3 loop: CASRPGNYQNEQYF. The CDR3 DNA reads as TGTGCCAGCAGGCCAGGGAATTATCAGAACGAGCAGTACTTC.